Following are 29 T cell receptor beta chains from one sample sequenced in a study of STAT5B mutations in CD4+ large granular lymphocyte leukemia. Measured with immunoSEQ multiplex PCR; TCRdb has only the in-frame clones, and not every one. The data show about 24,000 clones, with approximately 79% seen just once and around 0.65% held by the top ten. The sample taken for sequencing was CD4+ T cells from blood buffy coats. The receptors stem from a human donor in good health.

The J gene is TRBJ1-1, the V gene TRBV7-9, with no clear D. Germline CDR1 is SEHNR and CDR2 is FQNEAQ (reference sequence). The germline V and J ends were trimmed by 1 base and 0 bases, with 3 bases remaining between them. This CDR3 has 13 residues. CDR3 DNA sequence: TGTGCCAGCAGCTTAGACATGAACACTGAAGCTTTCTTT. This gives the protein CASSLDMNTEAFF.

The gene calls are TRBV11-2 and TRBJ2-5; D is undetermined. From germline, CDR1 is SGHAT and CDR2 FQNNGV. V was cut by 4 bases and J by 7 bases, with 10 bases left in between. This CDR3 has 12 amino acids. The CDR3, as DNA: TGTGCCAGCAGCTCCCGGAGTCGGACCCAGTACTTC. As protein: CASSSRSRTQYF.

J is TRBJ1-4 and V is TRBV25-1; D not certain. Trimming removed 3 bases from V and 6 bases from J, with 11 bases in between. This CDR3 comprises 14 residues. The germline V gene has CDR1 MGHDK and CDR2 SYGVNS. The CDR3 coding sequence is TGTGCCAGCAGTGAGGGCAACCTGGATGAAAAACTGTTTTTT. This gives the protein CASSEGNLDEKLFF.

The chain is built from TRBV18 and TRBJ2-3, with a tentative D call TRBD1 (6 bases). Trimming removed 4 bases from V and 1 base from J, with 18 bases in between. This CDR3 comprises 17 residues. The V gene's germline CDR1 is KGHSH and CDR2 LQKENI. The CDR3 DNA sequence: TGTGCCAGCTCACGTTCGGCCAGGGGCGATGGCACAGATACGCAGTATTTT. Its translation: CASSRSARGDGTDTQYF.

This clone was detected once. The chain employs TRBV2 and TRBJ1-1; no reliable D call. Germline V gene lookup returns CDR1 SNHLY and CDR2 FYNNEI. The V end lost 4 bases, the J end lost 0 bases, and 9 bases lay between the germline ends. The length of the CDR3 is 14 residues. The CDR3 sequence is CASSVSVLNTEAFF. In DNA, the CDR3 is TGTGCCAGCAGTGTTTCTGTACTGAACACTGAAGCTTTCTTT.

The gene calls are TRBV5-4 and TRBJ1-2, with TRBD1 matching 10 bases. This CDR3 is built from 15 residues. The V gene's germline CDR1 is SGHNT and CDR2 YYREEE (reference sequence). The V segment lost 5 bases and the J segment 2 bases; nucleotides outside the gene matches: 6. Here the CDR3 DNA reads TGTGCCAGCAGAACAAAGGGACAGGGGAACTATGGCTACACCTTC. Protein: CASRTKGQGNYGYTF.

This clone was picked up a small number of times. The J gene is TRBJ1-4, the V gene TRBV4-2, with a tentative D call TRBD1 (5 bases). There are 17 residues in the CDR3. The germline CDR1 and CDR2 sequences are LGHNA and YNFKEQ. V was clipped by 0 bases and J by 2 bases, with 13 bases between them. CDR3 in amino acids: CASSQEGESATNEKLFF. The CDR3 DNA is TGTGCCAGCAGCCAAGAGGGGGAATCGGCTACTAATGAAAAACTGTTTTTT.

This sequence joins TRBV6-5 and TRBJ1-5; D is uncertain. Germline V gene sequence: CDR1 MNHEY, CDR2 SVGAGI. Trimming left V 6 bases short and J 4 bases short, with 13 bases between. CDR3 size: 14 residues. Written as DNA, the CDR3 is TGTGCCAGCAGCCCAGACGCGGGAAATCAGCCCCAGCATTTT. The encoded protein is CASSPDAGNQPQHF.

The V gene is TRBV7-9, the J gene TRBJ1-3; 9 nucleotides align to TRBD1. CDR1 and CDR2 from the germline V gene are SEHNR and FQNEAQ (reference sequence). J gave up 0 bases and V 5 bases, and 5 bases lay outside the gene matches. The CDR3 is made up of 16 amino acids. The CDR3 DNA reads TGTGCCAGCAGCCCGGGACAGGGATTCTCTGGAAACACCATATATTTT. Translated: CASSPGQGFSGNTIYF.

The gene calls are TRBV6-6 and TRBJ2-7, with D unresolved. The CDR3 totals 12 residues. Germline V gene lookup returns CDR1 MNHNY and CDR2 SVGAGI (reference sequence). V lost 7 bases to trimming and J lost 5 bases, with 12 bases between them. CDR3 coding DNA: TGTGCCAGCATGCAGCCGGCGGACGAGCAGTACTTC. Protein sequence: CASMQPADEQYF.

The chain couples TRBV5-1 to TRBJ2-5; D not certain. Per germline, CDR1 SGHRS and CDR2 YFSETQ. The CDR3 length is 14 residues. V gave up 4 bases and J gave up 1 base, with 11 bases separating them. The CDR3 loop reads CASSPGRTQETQYF. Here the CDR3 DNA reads TGCGCCAGCAGCCCCGGCAGAACCCAAGAGACCCAGTACTTC. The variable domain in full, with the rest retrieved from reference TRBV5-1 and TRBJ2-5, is KAGVTQTPRYLIKTRGQQVTLSCSPISGHRSVSWYQQTPGQGLQFLFEYFSETQRNKGNFPGRFSGRQFSNSRSEMNVSTLELGDSALYLCASSPGRTQETQYFGPGTRLLVL.

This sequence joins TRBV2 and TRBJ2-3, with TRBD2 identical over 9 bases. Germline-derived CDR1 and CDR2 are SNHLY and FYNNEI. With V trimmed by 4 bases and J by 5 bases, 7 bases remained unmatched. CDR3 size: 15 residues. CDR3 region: CASSGRRGGVDTQYF. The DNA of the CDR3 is TGTGCCAGCAGTGGACGGCGGGGGGGCGTAGATACGCAGTATTTT.

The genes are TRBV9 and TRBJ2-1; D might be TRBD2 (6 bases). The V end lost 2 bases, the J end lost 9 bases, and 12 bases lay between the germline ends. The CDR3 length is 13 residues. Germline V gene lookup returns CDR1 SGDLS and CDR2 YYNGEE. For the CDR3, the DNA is TGTGCCAGCAGCGTTGAACTAGCCGGTGAGCAGTTCTTC. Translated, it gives CASSVELAGEQFF.

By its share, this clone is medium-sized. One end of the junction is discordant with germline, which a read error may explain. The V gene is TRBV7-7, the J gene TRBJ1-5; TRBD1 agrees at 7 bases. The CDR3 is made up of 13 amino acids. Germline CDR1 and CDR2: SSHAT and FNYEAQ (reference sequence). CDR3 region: CASSTGEGQPQHF. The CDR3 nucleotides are TGTGCTAGCAGCACAGGGGAAGGTCAGCCCCAGCATTTT.

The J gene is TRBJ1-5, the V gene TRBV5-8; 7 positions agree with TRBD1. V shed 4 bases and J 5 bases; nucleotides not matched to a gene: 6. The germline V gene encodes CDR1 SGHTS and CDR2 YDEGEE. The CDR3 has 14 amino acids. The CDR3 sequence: CASSPTGTDQPQHF. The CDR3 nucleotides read TGTGCCAGCAGCCCGACAGGGACGGATCAGCCCCAGCATTTT.

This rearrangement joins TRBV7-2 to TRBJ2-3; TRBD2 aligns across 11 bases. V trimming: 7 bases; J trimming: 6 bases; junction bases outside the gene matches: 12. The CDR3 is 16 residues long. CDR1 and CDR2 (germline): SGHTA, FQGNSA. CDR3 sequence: CASTVAGGAGWDTQYF. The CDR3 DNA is TGTGCCAGCACGGTAGCGGGGGGGGCAGGATGGGATACGCAGTATTTT.

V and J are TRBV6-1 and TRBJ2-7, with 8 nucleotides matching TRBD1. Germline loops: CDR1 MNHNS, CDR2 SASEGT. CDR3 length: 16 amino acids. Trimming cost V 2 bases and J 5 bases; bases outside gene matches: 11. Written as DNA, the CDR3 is TGTGCCAGCAGTGAACCCCGCTCAGGGGGCTGGAACGAGCAGTACTTC. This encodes CASSEPRSGGWNEQYF.

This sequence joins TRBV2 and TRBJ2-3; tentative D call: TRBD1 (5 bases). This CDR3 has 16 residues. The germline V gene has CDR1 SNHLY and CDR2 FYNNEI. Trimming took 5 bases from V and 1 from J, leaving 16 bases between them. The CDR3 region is CASSQRGWTGTDTQYF. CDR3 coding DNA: TGTGCCAGCAGTCAAAGGGGTTGGACGGGCACAGATACGCAGTATTTT.

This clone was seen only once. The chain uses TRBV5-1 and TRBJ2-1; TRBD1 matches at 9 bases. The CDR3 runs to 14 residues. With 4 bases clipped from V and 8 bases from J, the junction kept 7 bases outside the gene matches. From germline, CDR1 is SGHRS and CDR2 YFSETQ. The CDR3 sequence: CASSPDRGGDEQFF. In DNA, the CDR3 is TGCGCCAGCAGCCCGGACAGGGGAGGGGATGAGCAGTTCTTC.

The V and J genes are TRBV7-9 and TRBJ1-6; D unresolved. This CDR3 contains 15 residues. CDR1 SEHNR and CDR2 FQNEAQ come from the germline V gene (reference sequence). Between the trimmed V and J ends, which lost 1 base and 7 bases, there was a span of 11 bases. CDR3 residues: CASSLESVQNSPLHF. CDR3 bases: TGTGCCAGCAGCTTAGAATCGGTTCAGAATTCACCCCTCCACTTT. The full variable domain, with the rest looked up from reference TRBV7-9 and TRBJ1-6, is DTGVSQNPRHKITKRGQNVTFRCDPISEHNRLYWYRQTLGQGPEFLTYFQNEAQLEKSRLLSDRFSAERPKGSFSTLEIQRTEQGDSAMYLCASSLESVQNSPLHFGNGTRLTVT.

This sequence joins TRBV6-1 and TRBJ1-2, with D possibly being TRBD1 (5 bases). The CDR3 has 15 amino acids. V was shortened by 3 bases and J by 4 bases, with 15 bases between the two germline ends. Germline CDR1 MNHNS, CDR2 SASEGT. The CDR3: CASSEGRGRFYGYTF. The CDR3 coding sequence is TGTGCCAGCAGTGAGGGTCGGGGCAGGTTCTATGGCTACACCTTC.

CDR3 in DNA: TGTGCCAGCAGCGACGGACAGGGGGTATGGGGCACAGATACGCAGTATTTT. It translates to CASSDGQGVWGTDTQYF. The chain is built from TRBV7-3 and TRBJ2-3; 10 nucleotides match TRBD1. Germline lookup yields CDR1 SGHTA and CDR2 FQGTGA. Germline trimming cut 5 bases from V and 1 base from J; bases unmatched to any gene: 9. This CDR3 has 17 amino acids.

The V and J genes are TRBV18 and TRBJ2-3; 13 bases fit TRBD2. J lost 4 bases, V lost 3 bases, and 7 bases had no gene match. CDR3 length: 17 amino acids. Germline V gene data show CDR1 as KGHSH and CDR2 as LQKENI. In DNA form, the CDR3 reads TGTGCCAGCTCACCTGTCCGACTAGCGGGGGGATCAGATACGCAGTATTTT. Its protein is CASSPVRLAGGSDTQYF.

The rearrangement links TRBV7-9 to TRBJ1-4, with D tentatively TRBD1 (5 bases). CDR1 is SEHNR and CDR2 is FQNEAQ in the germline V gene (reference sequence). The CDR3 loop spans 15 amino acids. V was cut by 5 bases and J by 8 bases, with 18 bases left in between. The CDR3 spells CASSRGAAFREKLFF. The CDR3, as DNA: TGTGCCAGCAGCCGAGGGGCAGCCTTTAGGGAAAAACTGTTTTTT.

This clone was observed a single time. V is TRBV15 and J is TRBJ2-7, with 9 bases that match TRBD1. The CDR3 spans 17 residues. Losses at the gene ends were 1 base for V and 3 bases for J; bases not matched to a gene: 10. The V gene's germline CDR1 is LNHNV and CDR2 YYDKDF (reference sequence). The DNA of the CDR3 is TGTGCCACCAGCAGAGCAGGTTGGTGGGACAGGGACTACGAGCAGTACTTC. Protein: CATSRAGWWDRDYEQYF.

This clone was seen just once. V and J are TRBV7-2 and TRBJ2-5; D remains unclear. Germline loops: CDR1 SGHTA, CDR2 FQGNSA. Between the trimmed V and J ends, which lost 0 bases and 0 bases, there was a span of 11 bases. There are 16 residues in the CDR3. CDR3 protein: CASSLAETGYQETQYF. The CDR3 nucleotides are TGTGCCAGCAGCTTAGCCGAGACTGGGTACCAAGAGACCCAGTACTTC.

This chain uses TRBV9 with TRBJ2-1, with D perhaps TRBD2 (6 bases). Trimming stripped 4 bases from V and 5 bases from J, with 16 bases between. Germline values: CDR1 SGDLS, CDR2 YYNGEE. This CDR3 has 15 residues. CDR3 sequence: CASSSRDWVDNEQFF. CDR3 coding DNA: TGTGCCAGCAGCTCCCGGGACTGGGTGGACAATGAGCAGTTCTTC.

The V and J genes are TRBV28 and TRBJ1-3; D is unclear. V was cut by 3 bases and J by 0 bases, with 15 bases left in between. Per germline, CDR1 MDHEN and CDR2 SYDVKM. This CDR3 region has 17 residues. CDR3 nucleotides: TGTGCCAGCAGTTTCTTTCCCCCGTCGGACTCTGGAAACACCATATATTTT. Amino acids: CASSFFPPSDSGNTIYF.

The CDR3 is CASSPLAGGSNEQFF. The CDR3 DNA reads as TGCGCCAGCAGCCCTCTGGCGGGGGGCTCCAATGAGCAGTTCTTC. The gene calls are TRBV5-1 and TRBJ2-1; 8 bases match TRBD2. V lost 4 bases to trimming and J lost 6 bases; unmatched junction nucleotides: 9. CDR1 and CDR2 from the germline V gene are SGHRS and YFSETQ. The CDR3 contains 15 residues. Looking up the rest from reference TRBV5-1 and TRBJ2-1 gives the full variable domain: KAGVTQTPRYLIKTRGQQVTLSCSPISGHRSVSWYQQTPGQGLQFLFEYFSETQRNKGNFPGRFSGRQFSNSRSEMNVSTLELGDSALYLCASSPLAGGSNEQFFGPGTRLTVL.